This TCR beta chain appears in the sequencing data of a study of cytomegalovirus exposure and HLA in healthy donors. Regarding the study as a whole: A few CMV-associated chains were confirmed in vitro to be specific for CMV antigens.

Primers included in the PCR were 60 Vbeta and 13 Jbeta primers. Assay: immunoSEQ multiplex PCR; the TCRdb copy retains only in-frame clones and omits some. The sample holds some 170,000 clones; 60% to 80% are singletons and the top ten take 1.3% to 1.5%. This clone appeared a few times. Its antigen is not known. The length of the CDR3 is 13 residues. V gave up 4 bases and J gave up 5 bases, with 9 bases separating them. In germline, CDR1 is MRHNA, CDR2 SNTAGT. The sequenced sample was PBMCs. V usage is TRBV6-4 and J usage is TRBJ1-5; perhaps TRBD1 as D (5 bases). The sequence came from a man in his sixties in good health and CMV-seronegative. CDR3 nucleotides: TGTGCCAGCAGTGGGGGGGTGGATCAGCCCCAGCATTTT. This translates into CASSGGVDQPQHF.